The rows below give T cell receptor beta chains drawn from one sample of a study of technical replicates of blood from several donors. Only in-frame clones appear in the TCRdb table, and some are missing; sequencing was by immunoSEQ multiplex PCR. The repertoire has some 93,000 clones, around 96% of them found once; the top ten carry around 0.26%. What was sequenced was T cells isolated from PBMCs. These receptors originate from a human donor in good health. Both conserved end residues are part of each CDR3. D genes are given only for firm matches. Size is omitted from some rows. Given values are once, few, many or a class for expanded clones.

TRBD1,TRBJ2-3,-,TRBV2,CASNYRQGLKYF,TGTGCCAGCAACTATAGACAGGGTTTGAAGTATTTT
TRBD2,TRBJ2-1,-,TRBV5-1,CASSLDWREGLLGNEQFF,TGCGCCAGCAGCTTGGACTGGCGGGAGGGCCTACTTGGCAATGAGCAGTTCTTC
-,TRBJ1-2,-,TRBV14,CASSQGIGVNYGYTF,TGTGCCAGCAGCCAAGGGATAGGGGTTAACTATGGCTACACCTTC
-,TRBJ1-1,-,TRBV7-9,CASSLISNTEAFF,TGTGCCAGCAGCTTAATCTCGAACACTGAAGCTTTCTTT
TRBD2,TRBJ2-5,-,TRBV19,CASSIGAGGLETQYF,TGTGCCAGTAGTATAGGAGCGGGGGGGTTAGAGACCCAGTACTTC
TRBD2,TRBJ2-3,-,TRBV28,CASSPGLASTDTQYF,TGTGCCAGCAGTCCCGGACTAGCTAGCACAGATACGCAGTATTTT
TRBD1,TRBJ2-4,-,TRBV5-1,CASRLGPQGGNIQYF,TGCGCCAGCAGACTGGGACCACAGGGGGGAAACATTCAGTACTTC
-,TRBJ2-2,-,TRBV28,CASRSGATNTGELFF,TGTGCCAGCAGGTCAGGGGCTACGAACACCGGGGAGCTGTTTTTT
-,TRBJ2-7,-,TRBV14,CASSQIGRREQYF,TGTGCCAGCAGCCAAATTGGGCGACGCGAGCAGTACTTC
-,TRBJ1-2,-,TRBV21-1,CASSKEAGANYGYTF,TGTGCCAGCAGCAAAGAGGCGGGAGCTAACTATGGCTACACCTTC
-,TRBJ1-2,-,TRBV28,CASSLGSAFYGYTF,TGTGCCAGCAGTTTGGGCTCGGCCTTCTATGGCTACACCTTC
TRBD1,TRBJ1-1,-,TRBV11-2,CASSASTGGTEAFF,TGTGCCAGCAGCGCTTCCACAGGGGGCACTGAAGCTTTCTTT
TRBD1,TRBJ1-2,-,TRBV10-1,CASSVRHEVGRDRRNYGYTF,TGCGCCAGCAGTGTTCGCCATGAAGTCGGAAGGGACAGACGTAACTATGGCTACACCTTC
-,TRBJ2-3,-,TRBV6-5,CASSKATRTTQYF,TGTGCCAGCAGTAAAGCTACTAGGACTACGCAGTATTTT
TRBD2,TRBJ2-7,-,TRBV2,CASSILATYEQYF,TGTGCCAGCAGCATACTAGCGACCTACGAGCAGTACTTC
TRBD1,TRBJ1-1,-,TRBV6-5,CASSYISGTGAFF,TGTGCCAGCAGTTACATCTCCGGGACAGGGGCTTTCTTT
TRBD1,TRBJ2-4,-,TRBV29-1,CSVEGTGRSIQYF,TGCAGCGTTGAAGGGACAGGCCGTTCGATTCAGTACTTC
-,TRBJ2-7,once,TRBV29-1,CSVESRVPYEQYF,TGCAGCGTAGAAAGCAGGGTACCCTACGAGCAGTACTTC
TRBD1,TRBJ1-6,-,TRBV27,CASSLVGTVGINSPLHF,TGTGCCAGCAGTTTAGTGGGGACAGTCGGGATCAATTCACCCCTCCACTTT
TRBD1,TRBJ2-7,-,TRBV29-1,CSVRTGGLHEQYF,TGCAGCGTGAGGACAGGGGGTCTGCACGAGCAGTACTTC
TRBD1,TRBJ2-3,once,TRBV6-4,CASRGPTNRDRSTDTQYF,TGTGCCAGCAGGGGCCCCACAAACCGGGACAGGAGCACAGATACGCAGTATTTT
-,TRBJ1-5,-,TRBV5-1,CASSPGGGPQPQHF,TGCGCCAGCAGCCCCGGGGGGGGGCCTCAGCCCCAGCATTTT
-,TRBJ2-1,-,TRBV5-4,CASSFSDEQFF,TGTGCCAGCAGCTTTAGCGATGAGCAGTTCTTC
TRBD2,TRBJ2-7,-,TRBV6-5,CASSRLAGGLYEQYF,TGTGCCAGCAGCCGGCTAGCGGGAGGGCTCTACGAGCAGTACTTC
TRBD1,TRBJ1-1,-,TRBV11-2,CASSLGTTGGGLTEAFF,TGTGCCAGCAGCTTAGGCACGACAGGGGGCGGATTAACTGAAGCTTTCTTT
-,TRBJ1-5,-,TRBV10-1,CASSSGADQPQHF,TGCGCCAGCAGTTCAGGGGCCGATCAGCCCCAGCATTTT
TRBD1,TRBJ2-7,-,TRBV6-1,CASRDRGTYEQYF,TGTGCCAGCAGGGACAGGGGAACCTACGAGCAGTACTTC
-,TRBJ2-6,-,TRBV9,CASSSLSGANVLTF,TGTGCCAGCAGCTCCCTATCTGGGGCCAACGTCCTGACTTTC
-,TRBJ1-2,-,TRBV6-1,CASRQNQGGSGYTF,TGTGCCAGCAGACAGAACCAAGGGGGAAGTGGCTACACCTTC
-,TRBJ1-2,-,TRBV4-2,CASSQVIGVEVGYTF,TGTGCCAGCAGCCAAGTGATAGGGGTCGAGGTTGGCTACACCTTC
-,TRBJ1-5,once,TRBV10-2,CASTGGRNQPQHF,TGCGCCAGCACGGGCGGGCGCAATCAGCCCCAGCATTTT
TRBD1,TRBJ1-2,-,TRBV29-1,CSVGQGLGGYTF,TGCAGCGTTGGACAGGGTTTGGGAGGCTACACCTTC
-,TRBJ1-2,-,TRBV19,CASTGTPLYGYTF,TGTGCCAGTACAGGGACTCCCCTCTATGGCTACACCTTC
-,TRBJ2-7,-,TRBV4-1,CASSQELTLPTYEQYF,TGCGCCAGCAGCCAAGAGTTAACCCTACCCACCTACGAGCAGTACTTC
TRBD2,TRBJ2-2,-,TRBV11-3,CASSLLPSGYNTGELFF,TGTGCCAGCAGCTTATTGCCTAGCGGGTACAACACCGGGGAGCTGTTTTTT
-,TRBJ2-1,-,TRBV7-2,CASSLYRRSRSEQFF,TGTGCCAGCAGCTTATACAGGCGTTCTAGGAGTGAGCAGTTCTTC
-,TRBJ1-6,once,TRBV30,CAWSPGPFPLHF,TGTGCCTGGAGTCCAGGGCCCTTCCCCCTCCACTTT
TRBD2,TRBJ2-3,-,TRBV4-1,CASSQDGAGGYTDTQYF,TGCGCCAGCAGCCAAGACGGAGCGGGGGGTTACACAGATACGCAGTATTTT
-,TRBJ1-2,-,TRBV5-1,CASTGGGGYTF,TGCGCCAGCACGGGGGGTGGTGGCTACACCTTC
-,TRBJ2-1,-,TRBV6-1,CASTGSGVYNEQFF,TGTGCCAGTACTGGGTCAGGGGTATACAATGAGCAGTTCTTC
-,TRBJ2-5,-,TRBV7-6,CASSLEAAGETQYF,TGTGCCAGCAGCTTAGAAGCGGCGGGAGAGACCCAGTACTTC
TRBD2,TRBJ2-5,few,TRBV10-3,CAISARSGGAQETQYF,TGTGCCATCAGTGCCCGTAGCGGGGGGGCTCAAGAGACCCAGTACTTC
TRBD2,TRBJ2-1,-,TRBV4-1,CASSQGAGSGWGVAQFF,TGCGCCAGCAGCCAAGGTGCTGGTAGCGGGTGGGGGGTTGCGCAGTTCTTC
-,TRBJ2-2,-,TRBV19,CASSIVVQAGELFF,TGTGCCAGTAGTATAGTAGTCCAGGCCGGGGAGCTGTTTTTT
-,TRBJ2-2,-,TRBV7-8,CASSREPNTGELFF,TGTGCCAGCAGCCGGGAACCGAACACCGGGGAGCTGTTTTTT
TRBD2,TRBJ2-7,-,TRBV27,CASSLSQRGSGIYEQYF,TGTGCCAGCAGTTTATCGCAGCGGGGCTCCGGAATCTACGAGCAGTACTTC
TRBD2,TRBJ2-1,-,TRBV6-4,CASSDLAGEHNEQFF,TGTGCCAGCAGTGACCTAGCGGGAGAACACAATGAGCAGTTCTTC
-,TRBJ1-3,-,TRBV6-5,CASSYSGSGNTIYF,TGTGCCAGCAGTTATTCAGGCTCTGGAAACACCATATATTTT
-,TRBJ1-2,-,TRBV11-2,CASSFQAVPYGYTF,TGTGCCAGCAGCTTCCAGGCAGTACCCTATGGCTACACCTTC
-,TRBJ2-3,few,TRBV18,CASSPITAARDTQYF,TGTGCCAGCTCACCAATAACGGCCGCGAGGGATACGCAGTATTTT
-,TRBJ1-1,-,TRBV4-1,CASSQGRGGNTEAFF,TGCGCCAGCAGCCAGGGGAGGGGGGGGAACACTGAAGCTTTCTTT
-,TRBJ1-3,-,TRBV25-1,CASAGRDGGWFYGNTIYF,TGTGCCAGCGCCGGGAGGGACGGGGGCTGGTTTTATGGAAACACCATATATTTT
TRBD1,TRBJ1-4,-,TRBV25-1,CASSRRDRDNEKLFF,TGTGCCAGCAGCCGCCGGGACAGGGATAATGAAAAACTGTTTTTT
-,TRBJ2-1,-,TRBV6-1,CASSVSSDYYNEQFF,TGTGCCAGCAGTGTTTCCAGCGATTACTACAATGAGCAGTTCTTC
TRBD1,TRBJ2-7,-,TRBV30,CAWSVEGAHYEQYF,TGTGCCTGGAGTGTAGAGGGGGCGCATTACGAGCAGTACTTC
-,TRBJ2-2,-,TRBV5-4,CASSPGAGELFF,TGTGCCAGCAGCCCGGGTGCCGGGGAGCTGTTTTTT
-,TRBJ2-1,-,TRBV5-1,CASSLESREQFF,TGCGCCAGCAGCTTGGAGTCGCGTGAGCAGTTCTTC
TRBD1,TRBJ2-1,-,TRBV19,CASSPNRGDEQFF,TGTGCCAGTAGTCCTAACAGGGGGGATGAGCAGTTCTTC
-,TRBJ1-6,-,TRBV30,CAWSVRDETGENF,TGTGCCTGGAGTGTACGGGATGAGACAGGTGAAAACTTT